The rows below give T cell receptor beta chains drawn from one sample of a study of blood T cell repertoires in COVID-19. Generated by immunoSEQ multiplex PCR, the TCRdb table keeps only in-frame clones and is missing some. Of 90,000 to 130,000 clones in the sample, around 83% were seen once. Material: peripheral blood. The receptors here all came from a middle-aged man with acute or convalescent COVID-19. The CDR3 runs from the conserved cysteine through the conserved F or W. The D gene is left open where the match is weak. Size is omitted from some rows. Given values are once, few, many or a class for expanded clones.

TRBJ1-6	TRBD1	TRBV7-9	NA	CASSFGTGVSPLHF	TGTGCCAGCAGCTTCGGGACAGGGGTCTCACCCCTCCACTTT
TRBJ1-1	NA	TRBV19	NA	CASSIARRRNTEAFF	TGTGCCAGTAGTATAGCCCGGAGAAGGAACACTGAAGCTTTCTTT
TRBJ1-6	TRBD1	TRBV7-6	once	CASSEQGYSNSPLHF	TGTGCCAGCAGCGAACAGGGGTACAGTAATTCACCCCTCCACTTT
TRBJ1-6	NA	TRBV6-2/TRBV6-3	NA	CASSYVSYNSPLHF	TGTGCCAGCAGTTACGTCAGCTATAATTCACCCCTCCACTTT
TRBJ2-3	NA	TRBV2	NA	CASKERLSADTQYF	TGTGCCAGCAAGGAGCGGCTATCGGCAGATACGCAGTATTTT
TRBJ2-7	NA	TRBV27	NA	CASSLIARREQYF	TGTGCCAGCAGTTTGATAGCGCGTCGGGAGCAGTACTTC
TRBJ2-5	NA	TRBV14	NA	CASSQGSGLSRETQYF	TGTGCCAGCAGCCAAGGGAGCGGACTGTCGAGGGAGACCCAGTACTTC
TRBJ2-6	NA	TRBV19	few	CASSRDSRAGANVLTF	TGTGCCAGTAGTCGCGACAGTCGGGCTGGGGCCAACGTCCTGACTTTC
TRBJ2-7	NA	TRBV15	NA	CATSTSERSSYEQYF	TGTGCCACCAGCACTAGCGAGAGGAGCTCCTACGAGCAGTACTTC
TRBJ2-3	NA	TRBV10-1	NA	CASSPSGRSTDTQYF	TGCGCCAGCAGCCCCAGCGGACGGAGCACAGATACGCAGTATTTT
TRBJ1-4	NA	TRBV7-9	NA	CASLGGEKLFF	TGTGCCAGCCTAGGGGGAGAAAAACTGTTTTTT
TRBJ1-5	NA	TRBV9	NA	CASSYEGYSNQPQHF	TGTGCCAGCAGCTACGAGGGCTATAGCAATCAGCCCCAGCATTTT
TRBJ1-3	NA	TRBV19	NA	CASSGLSSFSGNTIYF	TGTGCCAGTAGTGGCTTGTCCTCCTTCTCTGGAAACACCATATATTTT
TRBJ2-7	NA	TRBV9	NA	CASSVAPGATAYEQYF	TGTGCCAGCAGCGTAGCACCTGGGGCAACGGCCTACGAGCAGTACTTC
TRBJ2-5	TRBD2	TRBV3-1/TRBV3-2	NA	CASAPGWRGGPGETQYF	TGTGCCAGCGCTCCCGGCTGGCGGGGGGGGCCTGGAGAGACCCAGTACTTC
TRBJ1-2	NA	TRBV5-1	once	CASSRAGERSYTF	TGCGCCAGCAGCCGGGCGGGAGAAAGAAGCTACACCTTC
TRBJ2-7	NA	TRBV5-4	NA	CASSLGDGGSYEQYF	TGTGCCAGCAGCTTGGGGGACGGGGGCTCCTACGAGCAGTACTTC
TRBJ2-5	NA	TRBV10-3	NA	CAISASGQETQYF	TGTGCCATCAGTGCCTCCGGGCAAGAGACCCAGTACTTC
TRBJ1-2	NA	TRBV7-8	NA	CASSLVAGYGYTF	TGTGCCAGCAGCTTAGTGGCGGGCTATGGCTACACCTTC
TRBJ2-2	NA	TRBV3-1/TRBV3-2	once	CASSQRDTEGELFF	TGTGCCAGCAGCCAACGGGACACCGAAGGGGAGCTGTTTTTT
TRBJ1-1	NA	TRBV28	NA	CASSPQTAYTEAFF	TGTGCCAGCAGTCCCCAGACAGCCTACACTGAAGCTTTCTTT
TRBJ1-1	NA	TRBV28	NA	CASSATLRATEAFF	TGTGCCAGCAGCGCCACCCTCAGGGCCACTGAAGCTTTCTTT
TRBJ2-7	TRBD2	TRBV3-1/TRBV3-2	few	CASWGASGTGNLYEQYF	TGTGCCAGCTGGGGGGCTAGCGGGACCGGGAACCTCTACGAGCAGTACTTC
TRBJ2-5	NA	TRBV9	NA	CASSVGPPGGRETQYF	TGTGCCAGCAGCGTAGGCCCCCCGGGGGGCCGGGAGACCCAGTACTTC
TRBJ1-2	NA	TRBV7-2	NA	CASSLGQYGYTF	TGTGCCAGCAGTCTCGGACAGTATGGCTACACCTTC
TRBJ1-2	TRBD1	TRBV18	NA	CASSPGTGGPNYGYTF	TGTGCCAGCTCACCAGGGACAGGGGGACCTAACTATGGCTACACCTTC
TRBJ2-7	TRBD1	TRBV7-2	NA	CASSLGGQIYEQYF	TGTGCCAGCAGCTTAGGGGGACAGATCTACGAGCAGTACTTC
TRBJ2-7	NA	TRBV15	NA	CATSGIDSYEQYF	TGTGCCACCAGCGGCATAGACAGCTACGAGCAGTACTTC
TRBJ1-5	NA	TRBV19	few	CASSIAVVFQEPQHF	TGTGCCAGTAGTATAGCTGTGGTGTTTCAGGAGCCCCAGCATTTT
TRBJ2-2	NA	TRBV30	NA	CAWTQGGMATGELFF	TGTGCCTGGACCCAAGGGGGTATGGCCACCGGGGAGCTGTTTTTT
TRBJ1-5	TRBD1	TRBV19	NA	CASSRDRGSNQPQHF	TGTGCCAGTAGTAGAGACAGGGGTAGCAATCAGCCCCAGCATTTT
TRBJ1-2	NA	TRBV18	NA	CASSPRTDGYTF	TGTGCCAGCTCACCACGGACAGATGGCTACACCTTC
TRBJ1-6	TRBD1	TRBV27	NA	CASSLRDSYNSPLHF	TGTGCCAGCAGTTTAAGGGACAGCTATAATTCACCCCTCCACTTT
TRBJ2-3	NA	TRBV7-8	NA	CASSFRPGADTQYF	TGTGCCAGCAGCTTTAGGCCGGGGGCAGATACGCAGTATTTT
TRBJ2-1	TRBD2	TRBV4-3	NA	CASSQGFLAGEDNEQFF	TGCGCCAGCAGCCAAGGGTTCCTAGCGGGGGAGGACAATGAGCAGTTCTTC
TRBJ1-3	NA	TRBV6-5	NA	CAHGGVVSGNTIYF	TGTGCCCATGGGGGGGTAGTCTCTGGAAACACCATATATTTT
TRBJ2-4	NA	TRBV21-1	NA	CASSKDGRGTRVRTDIQYF	TGTGCCAGCAGCAAAGATGGCCGGGGAACGAGGGTTCGGACCGACATTCAGTACTTC
TRBJ2-7	TRBD2	TRBV11-2	NA	CASSPRTSGYEQYF	TGTGCCAGCAGCCCACGGACTAGCGGATACGAGCAGTACTTC
TRBJ2-2	TRBD2	TRBV6-1	few	CASSELLAGGPNTGELFF	TGTGCCAGCAGTGAACTGCTAGCGGGAGGACCGAACACCGGGGAGCTGTTTTTT
TRBJ2-1	NA	TRBV7-6	NA	CASSSGHEQFF	TGTGCCAGCAGCTCCGGTCATGAGCAGTTCTTC
TRBJ2-7	TRBD1	TRBV27	NA	CASSSSPGTVTYEQYF	TGTGCCAGCAGTTCCTCCCCCGGGACAGTAACCTACGAGCAGTACTTC
TRBJ2-5	NA	TRBV9	NA	CASSPSDGLWETQYF	TGTGCCAGCAGCCCCTCGGACGGACTGTGGGAGACCCAGTACTTC
TRBJ2-6	NA	TRBV18	few	CASSPGGVGANVLTF	TGTGCCAGCTCACCAGGCGGGGTTGGGGCCAACGTCCTGACTTTC
TRBJ2-3	NA	TRBV9	NA	CASSVRRGADTQYF	TGTGCCAGCAGCGTAAGGAGGGGCGCAGATACGCAGTATTTT
TRBJ2-4	TRBD2	TRBV6-5	NA	CASLKREENIQYF	TGTGCCAGCCTTAAGCGGGAGGAAAACATTCAGTACTTC
TRBJ2-5	NA	TRBV25-1	few	CASSHRGRETQYF	TGTGCCAGCAGCCACCGGGGAAGAGAGACCCAGTACTTC
TRBJ2-6	TRBD1	TRBV4-1	NA	CASSRRTGGGSGANVLTF	TGCGCCAGCAGCCGAAGGACAGGGGGCGGTTCTGGGGCCAACGTCCTGACTTTC
TRBJ1-2	NA	TRBV6-1	NA	CASSEAAREGRGYTF	TGTGCCAGCAGTGAAGCCGCCCGGGAGGGTCGCGGCTACACCTTC
TRBJ2-1	NA	TRBV5-1	NA	CASSLLQANGEQFF	TGCGCCAGCAGCTTGTTACAGGCCAACGGTGAGCAGTTCTTC
TRBJ2-3	NA	TRBV13	once	CASSSGDTQYF	TGTGCCAGCAGCTCGGGGGATACGCAGTATTTT
TRBJ1-2	NA	TRBV3-1/TRBV3-2	once	CASSRDNANGYTF	TGTGCCAGCAGCCGGGACAATGCAAATGGCTACACCTTC
TRBJ2-1	TRBD1	TRBV11-2	NA	CASSLDRGQVLFF	TGTGCCAGCAGCTTAGATCGGGGACAGGTGCTGTTCTTC
TRBJ2-2	TRBD1	TRBV6-5	NA	CASSLGQYYTGELFF	TGTGCCAGCAGCCTGGGACAGTACTACACCGGGGAGCTGTTTTTT
TRBJ1-2	TRBD1	TRBV5-5	NA	CASSMTGRGYTF	TGTGCCAGCAGTATGACAGGGCGAGGCTACACCTTC